Detailed here is one T cell receptor (beta chain). The V gene's germline CDR1 is SGHNT and CDR2 YYREEE (reference sequence). Trimming at V came to 7 bases and at J to 1 base, leaving 6 bases not matched to a gene. This CDR3 is 14 amino acids long. The data were taken from a study of cytomegalovirus exposure and HLA in healthy donors. Here immunoSEQ multiplex PCR was the method, and the copy in TCRdb shows in-frame clones only, minus some. The table has some 170,000 clones, 75% to 90% seen once. What was sequenced was PBMCs. This chain connects TRBV5-4 to TRBJ2-5, with 8 bases lining up with TRBD2. The clonotype originates from a woman aged 18-30 years in good health and CMV-seronegative. The CDR3 DNA is TGTGCCAGCCGGCCGGGACTAGGCCAAGAGACCCAGTACTTC. Translated, it gives CASRPGLGQETQYF.